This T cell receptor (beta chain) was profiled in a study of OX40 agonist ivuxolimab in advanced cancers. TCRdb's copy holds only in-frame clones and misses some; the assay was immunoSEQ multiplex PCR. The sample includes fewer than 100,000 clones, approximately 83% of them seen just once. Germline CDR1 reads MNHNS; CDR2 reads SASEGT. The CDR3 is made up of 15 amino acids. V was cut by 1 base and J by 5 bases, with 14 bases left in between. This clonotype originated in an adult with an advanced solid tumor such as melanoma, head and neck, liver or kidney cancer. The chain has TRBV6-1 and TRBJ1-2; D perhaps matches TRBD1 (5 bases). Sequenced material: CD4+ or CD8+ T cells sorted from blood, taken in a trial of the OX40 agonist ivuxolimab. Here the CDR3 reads CASSEGQLLWYGYTF. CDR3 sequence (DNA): TGTGCCAGCAGTGAAGGACAGCTACTTTGGTATGGCTACACCTTC.